This entry lists 14 T cell receptor beta chains sequenced from one sample in a study of blood T cells in healthy people across ages. The use of a sample-barcoded 5' primer and a J-beta primer mix characterized a second PCR of roughly 6 to 12 cycles. TCRdb redid the calling of the 5' RACE reads with MiXCR, one entry per CDR3 protein. There are hundreds of thousands of distinct CDR3 sequences in the sample; roughly 50% occur only once, and around a quarter lies in the top ten. The specimen sequenced was blood. These receptors were collected from a man aged 35 to 55 in good health.

This clonotype has just one count. A junction end diverges from the germline sequence, so it may reflect a read error. Here the CDR3 reads CAGSSRERDSGANVLTF. Written as DNA, the CDR3 is TGTGCCGGCAGCTCCAGGGAAAGGGACTCTGGGGCCAACGTCCTGACTTTC. The chain uses TRBV7-2 and TRBJ2-6, with D perhaps matching TRBD1 (5 bases). Germline loops: CDR1 SGHTA, CDR2 FQGNSA. This CDR3 is built from 17 residues.

This chain connects TRBV12-5 to TRBJ2-7; 12 bases match TRBD2. Trimming removed 5 bases from V and 2 bases from J; junction bases left unmatched: 1. CDR1 is LGHNT and CDR2 is FRNRAP in the germline V gene. The CDR3 covers 14 residues. CDR3 amino acids: CASGLAGGTYEQYF. The CDR3 nucleotides read TGTGCTAGTGGTCTAGCGGGAGGGACCTACGAGCAGTACTTC.

CDR3 protein: CASRPTGTPYNEQFF. In nucleotides, the CDR3 is TGTGCCAGCAGGCCCACAGGGACCCCCTACAATGAGCAGTTCTTC. J is TRBJ2-1 and V is TRBV27; maybe TRBD1 (6 bases). CDR3 length: 15 residues. CDR1 is MNHEY and CDR2 is SMNVEV in the germline V gene (reference sequence). V was clipped by 6 bases and J by 2 bases, with 14 bases between them.

This sequence joins TRBV4-1 and TRBJ2-3, with 9 nucleotides matching TRBD2. This CDR3 region has 15 residues. Germline CDR1 and CDR2: MGHRA and YSYEKL. V shed 3 bases, J shed 2 bases, and the junction held 3 bases outside the gene matches. The CDR3 bases are TGCGCCAGCAGCCACCTGGGACTAGCCACAGATACGCAGTATTTT. This gives the protein CASSHLGLATDTQYF.

CDR3 region: CASSERGTDYGYTF. DNA for the CDR3: TGTGCCAGCAGTGAACGCGGGACAGACTATGGCTACACCTTC. The chain is built from TRBV6-1 and TRBJ1-2; 7 bases line up with TRBD1. Germline V gene lookup returns CDR1 MNHNS and CDR2 SASEGT. Trimming removed 2 bases from V and 3 bases from J; junction bases left unmatched: 3. This CDR3 comprises 14 residues.

The chain employs TRBV19 and TRBJ2-5; 7 bases are shared with TRBD1. The germline V gene encodes CDR1 LNHDA and CDR2 SQIVND (reference sequence). This CDR3 is 15 amino acids long. V lost 7 bases to trimming and J lost 1 base; unmatched junction nucleotides: 9. CDR3 in amino acids: CASKFGNRGQETQYF. In nucleotides, the CDR3 is TGTGCCAGTAAATTTGGTAACAGGGGCCAAGAGACCCAGTACTTC.

This chain connects TRBV20-1 to TRBJ2-5; weak D call: TRBD2 (5 bases). Trimming left V 4 bases short and J 3 bases short, with 12 bases between. The CDR3 runs to 13 residues. Germline values: CDR1 DFQATT, CDR2 SNEGSKA (reference sequence). The CDR3: CSAMSGIKETQYF. In DNA, the CDR3 is TGCAGTGCTATGTCGGGGATTAAAGAGACCCAGTACTTC.

V usage is TRBV29-1 and J usage is TRBJ2-1; D may match TRBD1 or TRBD2 (5 bases each). This CDR3 is built from 14 residues. Trimming left V 8 bases short and J 0 bases short, with 14 bases between. The V gene's germline CDR1 is SQVTM and CDR2 ANQGSEA. The CDR3 spells CSLWDASSYNEQFF. The CDR3 DNA reads as TGCAGCCTCTGGGACGCGAGCTCCTACAATGAGCAGTTCTTC.

The gene calls are TRBV29-1 and TRBJ2-1; 14 bases agree with TRBD2. Unmatched junction bases numbered 11, after V lost 7 bases and J lost 3 bases. The CDR3 runs to 17 residues. The germline CDR1 and CDR2 sequences are SQVTM and ANQGSEA. The CDR3 here is CSAGGLAGGNRYNEQFF. The DNA for the CDR3 is TGCAGCGCCGGAGGACTAGCGGGAGGAAACCGCTACAATGAGCAGTTCTTC.

Ten or more counts support this clonotype. The V and J genes are TRBV20-1 and TRBJ2-5, with 11 bases aligning to TRBD2. The CDR3 runs 12 residues. Germline CDR1 reads DFQATT; CDR2 reads SNEGSKA (reference sequence). The V segment lost 6 bases and the J segment 6 bases; nucleotides outside the gene matches: 3. The CDR3 reads CSARTSGQTQYF. The CDR3, as DNA: TGCAGTGCCAGGACTAGCGGGCAGACCCAGTACTTC.

The chain uses TRBV6-1 and TRBJ2-5; possible D gene TRBD2, 7 bases. Germline V gene sequence: CDR1 MNHNS, CDR2 SASEGT. V lost 1 base, J lost 2 bases, and 11 bases lay in between. The CDR3 contains 15 residues. This CDR3 is CASSEGGGAQETQYF. The CDR3 nucleotides are TGTGCCAGCAGTGAAGGTGGGGGGGCTCAAGAGACCCAGTACTTC.

This clonotype was seen a single time. This chain connects TRBV9 to TRBJ2-5; D might be TRBD2 (5 bases). Trimming left V 3 bases short and J 3 bases short, with 12 bases between. There are 14 residues in the CDR3. Germline lookup yields CDR1 SGDLS and CDR2 YYNGEE. The CDR3 nucleotides are TGTGCCAGCAGCGCGCGATGGGGAGAAGAGACCCAGTACTTC. Its translation: CASSARWGEETQYF.

V gene TRBV12-3 or TRBV12-4 combines with J gene TRBJ1-1; D remains ambiguous. V was shortened by 3 bases and J by 1 base, with 9 bases between the two germline ends. The CDR3 has 14 amino acids. The DNA of the CDR3 is TGTGCCAGCAGTTTCCTCGCGAGGAACACTGAAGCTTTCTTT. Translating it yields CASSFLARNTEAFF.

This clonotype was observed many times. This sequence joins TRBV7-2 and TRBJ2-7; no reliable D call. Trimming removed 1 base at V and 3 bases at J, with 13 bases between. Germline V lookup: CDR1 SGHTA, CDR2 FQGNSA. The CDR3 runs to 15 residues. The chain's CDR3 is CASSLGGNLNYEQYF. The CDR3 DNA follows: TGTGCCAGCAGCTTAGGAGGAAACCTTAACTACGAGCAGTACTTC.